What follows are 30 T cell receptor beta chains derived from one specimen sequenced in a study of blood T cell repertoires in COVID-19. Sequencing used immunoSEQ multiplex PCR; TCRdb keeps in-frame clones, though not all of them. Here the sample spans about 210,000 clones, about nine tenths being singletons. The material sequenced was PBMCs or T cells enriched from blood (not recorded which). Receptors were obtained from a man aged 18 to 35 with acute COVID-19.

This chain links TRBV19 with TRBJ2-1, with 8 bases identical to TRBD2. This CDR3 is built from 14 residues. V trimming: 4 bases; J trimming: 5 bases; junction bases outside the gene matches: 4. Germline CDR1 and CDR2: LNHDA and SQIVND (reference sequence). CDR3 sequence: CASSRAGVDNEQFF. CDR3 in DNA: TGTGCCAGTAGTAGAGCGGGAGTTGACAATGAGCAGTTCTTC.

The chain recombines TRBV28 with TRBJ2-7; 11 bases map to TRBD2. V lost 5 bases and J lost 3; bases outside the gene matches: 12. The CDR3 consists of 17 residues. The germline gives CDR1 MDHEN, CDR2 SYDVKM. This CDR3 reads CASSITGLAVVGYEQYF. In DNA, the CDR3 is TGTGCCAGCAGTATAACGGGACTAGCGGTCGTAGGCTACGAGCAGTACTTC.

The rearrangement uses TRBV2 and TRBJ2-7, with TRBD2 matching over 9 bases. The germline CDR1 and CDR2 sequences are SNHLY and FYNNEI. V was clipped by 8 bases and J by 0 bases; unmatched bases: 2. The CDR3 extends over 13 amino acids. The chain's CDR3 is CASHSGSSYEQYF. Written as DNA, the CDR3 is TGTGCCAGCCATAGCGGGAGCTCCTACGAGCAGTACTTC.

V gene TRBV5-1 combines with J gene TRBJ2-2; 11 bases match TRBD2. The CDR3 is made up of 19 amino acids. With V trimmed by 0 bases and J by 6 bases, 13 bases remained unmatched. Germline assignment: CDR1 SGHRS and CDR2 YFSETQ. CDR3 bases: TGCGCCAGCAGCTTGGCCCTTCCGACTAGCGGGATGGTCGCCGGGGAGCTGTTTTTT. Translating it yields CASSLALPTSGMVAGELFF. Supplemented by reference TRBV5-1 and TRBJ2-2, the full variable domain reads KAGVTQTPRYLIKTRGQQVTLSCSPISGHRSVSWYQQTPGQGLQFLFEYFSETQRNKGNFPGRFSGRQFSNSRSEMNVSTLELGDSALYLCASSLALPTSGMVAGELFFGEGSRLTVL.

This rearrangement joins TRBV10-3 to TRBJ1-1, with 7 bases aligning to TRBD1. This CDR3 spans 12 amino acids. V lost 10 bases and J lost 1; bases outside the gene matches: 3. Per the germline V gene, CDR1 is ENHRY and CDR2 is SYGVKD. As DNA, the CDR3 is TGTGCCACGCGACAGGGGAACACTGAAGCTTTCTTT. Its translation is CATRQGNTEAFF.

The chain joins TRBV4-1 to TRBJ1-6; D may be TRBD1 (5 bases). V was pared by 0 bases and J by 0 bases, with 9 bases between. This CDR3 spans 17 amino acids. CDR1 and CDR2 (germline): MGHRA, YSYEKL. The CDR3 loop is CASSQEGGSSYNSPLHF. For the CDR3, the DNA is TGCGCCAGCAGCCAAGAGGGGGGGAGCTCCTATAATTCACCCCTCCACTTT.

V and J are TRBV19 and TRBJ2-1, with a possible D match to TRBD2 (6 bases). V gave up 5 bases and J gave up 7 bases, with 15 bases separating them. Per the germline V gene, CDR1 is LNHDA and CDR2 is SQIVND (reference sequence). The CDR3 has 14 amino acids. Written as DNA, the CDR3 is TGTGCCAGTAGTTGGGGGGAACTTAGGAATGAGCAGTTCTTC. The encoded protein is CASSWGELRNEQFF. The whole variable domain, filled in from reference TRBV19 and TRBJ2-1, reads DGGITQSPKYLFRKEGQNVTLSCEQNLNHDAMYWYRQDPGQGLRLIYYSQIVNDFQKGDIAEGYSVSREKKESFPLTVTSAQKNPTAFYLCASSWGELRNEQFFGPGTRLTVL.

J is TRBJ2-7 and V is TRBV27; 10 nucleotides align to TRBD1. The germline V gene encodes CDR1 MNHEY and CDR2 SMNVEV (reference sequence). This CDR3 region has 14 residues. With V trimmed by 7 bases and J by 1 base, 4 bases remained unmatched. This CDR3 reads CASIRTGGSYEQYF. Written as DNA, the CDR3 is TGTGCCAGCATAAGGACAGGGGGATCCTACGAGCAGTACTTC.

This chain uses TRBV27 with TRBJ2-1; 10 nucleotides match TRBD2. Per the germline V gene, CDR1 is MNHEY and CDR2 is SMNVEV (reference sequence). With V trimmed by 0 bases and J by 4 bases, 6 bases remained unmatched. The CDR3 spans 17 residues. In DNA, the CDR3 is TGTGCCAGCAGTTTATCGAGCGGGAGGGCCCTGTACAATGAGCAGTTCTTC. This encodes CASSLSSGRALYNEQFF.

This chain joins TRBV12-5 and TRBJ1-1; a weak D match, TRBD1 (5 bases). CDR1 LGHNT and CDR2 FRNRAP come from the germline V gene. The CDR3 has 16 amino acids. Trimming shortened V by 6 bases and J by 4 bases, and 21 bases separated the two germline ends. The CDR3 DNA reads TGTGCTAGTGGCAGCGGGAGGGGCTGGGAAGGCACTGAAGCTTTCTTT. This gives the protein CASGSGRGWEGTEAFF.

This rearrangement joins TRBV7-2 to TRBJ2-7, with 10 nucleotides matching TRBD2. J gave up 3 bases and V 5 bases, and 4 bases lay outside the gene matches. The CDR3 loop spans 14 amino acids. The germline gives CDR1 SGHTA, CDR2 FQGNSA. CDR3 in amino acids: CASSPTSGFYEQYF. DNA of the CDR3: TGTGCCAGCAGCCCGACTAGCGGGTTCTACGAGCAGTACTTC.

The chain is built from TRBV28 and TRBJ1-6, with D hard to call. Trimming took off 6 bases at V and 5 bases at J, with 11 bases between the two ends. The CDR3 consists of 14 residues. The germline V gene encodes CDR1 MDHEN and CDR2 SYDVKM. CDR3 DNA: TGTGCCAGCAGGGAAACAGCTGATAATTCACCCCTCCACTTT. This gives the protein CASRETADNSPLHF.

The chain is built from TRBV7-2 and TRBJ2-2, with 11 bases aligning to TRBD2. Germline values: CDR1 SGHTA, CDR2 FQGNSA. The V and J ends lost 7 bases and 5 bases, in that order; junction bases with no gene match: 15. This CDR3 has 18 amino acids. CDR3 in DNA: TGTGCCAGCACGCGGATCGCCGTTCTAGCGGGAGGAACCGGGGAGCTGTTTTTT. The encoded protein is CASTRIAVLAGGTGELFF.

The rearrangement joins TRBV29-1 to TRBJ2-7, with D possibly being TRBD2 (5 bases). CDR1 and CDR2 (germline): SQVTM, ANQGSEA. This CDR3 is 13 amino acids long. The V gene lost 6 bases and the J gene lost 0 bases, with 12 bases spanning the gap. This chain's CDR3 is CSVVDYPSYEQYF. The DNA of the CDR3 is TGCAGCGTCGTCGACTACCCCTCCTACGAGCAGTACTTC.

This rearrangement joins TRBV7-9 to TRBJ2-7, with 12 bases matching TRBD1. Germline trimming cut 3 bases from V and 5 bases from J; bases unmatched to any gene: 5. From germline, CDR1 is SEHNR and CDR2 FQNEAQ (reference sequence). This CDR3 has 15 amino acids. The CDR3, as DNA: TGTGCCAGCAGCTTTGGGACAGGGGGCTTCGACGAGCAGTACTTC. It is translated as CASSFGTGGFDEQYF.

The chain is built from TRBV7-3 and TRBJ2-4; TRBD1 matches at 9 bases. V lost 3 bases and J lost 2; bases outside the gene matches: 2. Germline V gene sequence: CDR1 SGHTA, CDR2 FQGTGA. This CDR3 spans 15 amino acids. DNA for the CDR3: TGTGCCAGCAGCTTGGACAGGGGTTCCAAAAACATTCAGTACTTC. It translates to CASSLDRGSKNIQYF.

This clone was seen a single time. The chain is built from TRBV28 and TRBJ2-7; TRBD1 aligns across 12 bases. Germline CDR1 is MDHEN and CDR2 is SYDVKM. The length of the CDR3 is 16 residues. The junction had 7 bases not matched to a gene; V was cut back by 3 bases and J by 4 bases. This chain's CDR3 is CASSFRGTGGKYEQYF. The CDR3 DNA reads TGTGCCAGCAGTTTTCGTGGGACAGGGGGCAAGTACGAGCAGTACTTC.

This clone was recorded a few times. The chain is built from TRBV3-1 (or the pseudogene TRBV3-2) and TRBJ2-5; weak D call: TRBD2 (6 bases). Germline-derived CDR1 and CDR2 are LGHDT and YNNKEL (reference sequence). V was cut by 3 bases and J by 1 base, with 15 bases left in between. The CDR3 totals 16 residues. Written as DNA, the CDR3 is TGTGCCAGCAGCCATCTTACTAGCATACCCCAAGAGACCCAGTACTTC. Translated: CASSHLTSIPQETQYF.

The chain recombines TRBV4-2 with TRBJ2-3, with D possibly TRBD2 on 7 matching bases. Germline V gene lookup returns CDR1 LGHNA and CDR2 YNFKEQ. V was trimmed by 1 base and J by 6 bases, leaving 17 bases between them. The CDR3 has 16 amino acids. The chain's CDR3 is CASSQGVGGRGDTQYF. CDR3 nucleotides: TGTGCCAGCAGCCAAGGAGTCGGTGGGAGGGGGGATACGCAGTATTTT.

In its sample, this clone ranks as medium-sized (0.01 to 0.1%). This chain joins TRBV18 and TRBJ2-2; 9 nucleotides agree with TRBD1. The CDR3 sequence is 14 residues long. V shed 1 base, J shed 7 bases, and the junction held 1 base outside the gene matches. Germline assignment: CDR1 KGHSH and CDR2 LQKENI. CDR3 sequence reads: CASSPRQGDGELFF. In DNA form, the CDR3 reads TGTGCCAGCTCACCACGACAGGGGGACGGGGAGCTGTTTTTT.

The chain recombines TRBV27 with TRBJ2-7; 9 bases are shared with TRBD1. The CDR3 sequence is 12 residues long. Germline loops: CDR1 MNHEY, CDR2 SMNVEV (reference sequence). Trimming removed 10 bases from V and 6 bases from J; junction bases left unmatched: 7. CDR3 coding DNA: TGTGCCACCGTGGACAGGGGAAGCGAGCAGTACTTC. Its protein product is CATVDRGSEQYF.

This clone was seen a handful of times. V and J are TRBV30 and TRBJ1-1; D possibly corresponds to TRBD1 (5 bases). V lost 3 bases and J 5 bases, leaving 13 bases between the germline ends. The germline CDR1 and CDR2 sequences are GTSNPN and SVGIG (reference sequence). CDR3 length: 13 amino acids. The CDR3 DNA follows: TGTGCCTGGAGCTTGGGACTGGGGACTGAAGCTTTCTTT. Translating gives CAWSLGLGTEAFF.

The CDR3 loop is CAWSLGGRNFTDTQYF. CDR3 DNA sequence: TGTGCCTGGAGTCTGGGGGGGCGCAATTTCACAGATACGCAGTATTTT. V usage is TRBV30 and J usage is TRBJ2-3, with D maybe TRBD2 (7 bases). The CDR3 totals 16 residues. V was cut by 2 bases and J by 2 bases, with 17 bases left in between. Germline-derived CDR1 and CDR2 are GTSNPN and SVGIG (reference sequence).

This rearrangement joins TRBV7-3 to TRBJ2-3; D might be TRBD2 (5 bases). Trimming pared 6 bases from V and 2 bases from J, leaving 12 bases between. This CDR3 spans 14 amino acids. Germline V CDR1 and CDR2: SGHTA, FQGTGA. The CDR3 DNA reads TGTGCCAGCAGTCTCGGACTCTACACAGATACGCAGTATTTT. Residues: CASSLGLYTDTQYF.

This clone is a singleton in its sample. The rearrangement links TRBV4-1 to TRBJ1-5; maybe TRBD1 (5 bases). The germline V and J ends were trimmed by 4 bases and 0 bases, with 10 bases remaining between them. CDR1 MGHRA and CDR2 YSYEKL come from the germline V gene. This CDR3 has 15 residues. The CDR3 nucleotides read TGCGCCAGCAGCCCACAGGCTTATAGCAATCAGCCCCAGCATTTT. Translated, it gives CASSPQAYSNQPQHF.

The chain recombines TRBV7-2 with TRBJ1-2; 11 nucleotides agree with TRBD1. This CDR3 is 15 amino acids long. Germline V CDR1 and CDR2: SGHTA, FQGNSA. The V gene end was trimmed by 1 base and the J gene end by 4 bases; junction bases not matched to a gene: 2. As DNA, the CDR3 is TGTGCCAGCAGCTTAGGGACAGGGGGCGGCTATGGCTACACCTTC. It translates to CASSLGTGGGYGYTF.

With regard to this clone: The germline gene is not matched at one end of the junction; a read error may be the cause. The chain links TRBV20-1 to TRBJ1-1, with D hard to call. This CDR3 is 9 amino acids long. Germline-derived CDR1 and CDR2 are DFQATT and SNEGSKA (reference sequence). The CDR3 is CSAQTGAFF. CDR3 coding DNA: TGCAGTGCCCAGACTGGAGCTTTCTTT.

The chain couples TRBV18 to TRBJ1-1; 8 bases fit TRBD1. CDR3 length: 14 residues. Germline CDR1 KGHSH, CDR2 LQKENI. The V gene end was trimmed by 3 bases and the J gene end by 3 bases; junction bases not matched to a gene: 3. CDR3 protein: CASSPTGEDTEAFF. For the CDR3, the DNA is TGTGCCAGCTCACCGACAGGGGAGGACACTGAAGCTTTCTTT. The full variable domain, with the rest looked up from reference TRBV18 and TRBJ1-1, is NAGVMQNPRHLVRRRGQEARLRCSPMKGHSHVYWYRQLPEEGLKFMVYLQKENIIDESGMPKERFSAEFPKEGPSILRIQQVVRGDSAAYFCASSPTGEDTEAFFGQGTRLTVV.

The rearrangement uses TRBV30 and TRBJ1-2, with D tentatively TRBD1 (5 bases). V lost 3 bases and J lost 6, with 14 bases in between. Germline CDR1 is GTSNPN and CDR2 is SVGIG (reference sequence). CDR3 size: 13 residues. DNA for the CDR3: TGTGCCTGGAGCCCCATAGGGGCAAATGGCTACACCTTC. Protein: CAWSPIGANGYTF.

The chain links TRBV7-9 to TRBJ1-4; possible D gene TRBD1, 6 bases. V was pared by 1 base and J by 4 bases, with 10 bases between. This CDR3 comprises 15 residues. Looked up from germline, CDR1 is SEHNR and CDR2 is FQNEAQ (reference sequence). The CDR3 DNA sequence: TGTGCCAGCAGCTTAGGGTCAGGGGATAATGAAAAACTGTTTTTT. Encoded protein: CASSLGSGDNEKLFF. The whole variable domain, filled in from reference TRBV7-9 and TRBJ1-4, reads DTGVSQNPRHKITKRGQNVTFRCDPISEHNRLYWYRQTLGQGPEFLTYFQNEAQLEKSRLLSDRFSAERPKGSFSTLEIQRTEQGDSAMYLCASSLGSGDNEKLFFGSGTQLSVL.